These T cell receptor beta chains were read from a single sample in a study of cytomegalovirus exposure and HLA in healthy donors. The repertoire was sequenced with immunoSEQ multiplex PCR; TCRdb's copy has only in-frame clones and lacks some. The top ten clones hold over 0.85% of a sample with 150,000 to 200,000 clones, around four fifths of them seen once. The sequenced sample was PBMCs. Receptors originate from a girl aged 2 to 9 in good health and CMV-seropositive. The CDR3 runs from the conserved cysteine through the conserved F or W. D genes are given only for firm matches. Expanded clones get a size class; other rows say once, few or many, or leave the size out.

clone_size: once; j_call: TRBJ2-1; v_call: TRBV10-1; d_call: -; cdr3_nt: TGCGCCAGCAGTGAGTCGAGGCGGGTGGAGAATGAGCAGTTCTTC; cdr3_aa: CASSESRRVENEQFF
clone_size: -; j_call: TRBJ2-2; v_call: TRBV5-1; d_call: TRBD1; cdr3_nt: TGCGCCAGCAGCCGCGCCTCAGGGGGCAGTAACACCGGGGAGCTGTTTTTT; cdr3_aa: CASSRASGGSNTGELFF
clone_size: -; j_call: TRBJ2-1; v_call: TRBV6-6; d_call: -; cdr3_nt: TGTGCCAGCAGTTACGCTACTAGTTTGGCCTACAATGAGCAGTTCTTC; cdr3_aa: CASSYATSLAYNEQFF
clone_size: few; j_call: TRBJ1-2; v_call: TRBV11-1; d_call: -; cdr3_nt: TGTGCCAGCAGCTTTGCAGGCCGCTATGGCTACACCTTC; cdr3_aa: CASSFAGRYGYTF
clone_size: -; j_call: TRBJ2-3; v_call: TRBV4-1; d_call: -; cdr3_nt: TGCGCCAGCAGCCAAGTACTAAACACAGATACGCAGTATTTT; cdr3_aa: CASSQVLNTDTQYF
clone_size: -; j_call: TRBJ1-5; v_call: TRBV4-1; d_call: -; cdr3_nt: TGCGCCAGCAGCCCCAGGTCCCCCAGTCAGCCCCAGCATTTT; cdr3_aa: CASSPRSPSQPQHF
clone_size: -; j_call: TRBJ1-4; v_call: TRBV7-8; d_call: -; cdr3_nt: TGTGCCAGCAGCTTCAGGGTGGGGCGTGAAAAACTGTTTTTT; cdr3_aa: CASSFRVGREKLFF
clone_size: -; j_call: TRBJ2-5; v_call: TRBV2; d_call: -; cdr3_nt: TGTGCCAGCAGTTTAGGGAGCCCCCAAGAGACCCAGTACTTC; cdr3_aa: CASSLGSPQETQYF
clone_size: once; j_call: TRBJ2-5; v_call: TRBV7-2; d_call: TRBD2; cdr3_nt: TGTGCCAGCAGCCCCGTCGAGGGAGGGCCGGTGTACTTC; cdr3_aa: CASSPVEGGPVYF
clone_size: -; j_call: TRBJ1-1; v_call: TRBV5-6; d_call: TRBD1; cdr3_nt: TGTGCCAGCTCAGGGGGGTTAGGAACTGAAGCTTTCTTT; cdr3_aa: CASSGGLGTEAFF
clone_size: -; j_call: TRBJ2-3; v_call: TRBV28; d_call: TRBD1; cdr3_nt: TGTGCCAGCAGTCGGACAGGGGTCCTATTAGATACGCAGTATTTT; cdr3_aa: CASSRTGVLLDTQYF
clone_size: -; j_call: TRBJ2-2; v_call: TRBV28; d_call: TRBD1; cdr3_nt: TGTGCCAGCAGTTTACCCGGGACAGGGGGGCACACCGGGGAGCTGTTTTTT; cdr3_aa: CASSLPGTGGHTGELFF
clone_size: -; j_call: TRBJ2-1; v_call: TRBV2; d_call: -; cdr3_nt: TGTGCCAGCAGTGTTTCAGGACGCGGGGTGTTCTTC; cdr3_aa: CASSVSGRGVFF
clone_size: -; j_call: TRBJ2-1; v_call: TRBV4-1; d_call: TRBD2; cdr3_nt: TGCGCCAGCAGCCAAGAGAATACTAGCGGGAGGCTCGGGGGGCAGTTCTTC; cdr3_aa: CASSQENTSGRLGGQFF
clone_size: -; j_call: TRBJ1-1; v_call: TRBV5-1; d_call: TRBD1; cdr3_nt: TGCGCCAGCAGAAAAGACAGGGACACTGAAGCTTTCTTT; cdr3_aa: CASRKDRDTEAFF
clone_size: -; j_call: TRBJ2-7; v_call: TRBV5-1; d_call: -; cdr3_nt: TGCGCCAGCTCAGGGGACTACGAGCAGTACTTC; cdr3_aa: CASSGDYEQYF
clone_size: -; j_call: TRBJ2-2; v_call: TRBV5-1; d_call: TRBD2; cdr3_nt: TGCGCCAGCAATGGGAGGCTAGCGGGAGCCACCGGGGAGCTGTTTTTT; cdr3_aa: CASNGRLAGATGELFF
clone_size: -; j_call: TRBJ2-2; v_call: TRBV28; d_call: TRBD2; cdr3_nt: TGTGCCAGCAGTTTGAGCGGGAGCGCTGGGGAGCTGTTTTTT; cdr3_aa: CASSLSGSAGELFF
clone_size: -; j_call: TRBJ2-7; v_call: TRBV6-5; d_call: TRBD2; cdr3_nt: TGTGCCAGCAGCCTCGGGCCTAGCGGATACGAGCAGTACTTC; cdr3_aa: CASSLGPSGYEQYF
clone_size: few; j_call: TRBJ2-2; v_call: TRBV9; d_call: -; cdr3_nt: TGTGCCAGCAGCGTCGGCGGGGCCACCGGGGAGCTGTTTTTT; cdr3_aa: CASSVGGATGELFF
clone_size: -; j_call: TRBJ2-5; v_call: TRBV4-1; d_call: -; cdr3_nt: TGTGCCAGCAAGGGAGGAGAGACCCAGTACTTC; cdr3_aa: CASKGGETQYF
clone_size: -; j_call: TRBJ2-5; v_call: TRBV4-1; d_call: -; cdr3_nt: TGCGCCAGCAGCCGGACAGGACTACAAGAGACCCAGTACTTC; cdr3_aa: CASSRTGLQETQYF
clone_size: -; j_call: TRBJ1-4; v_call: TRBV4-1; d_call: TRBD1; cdr3_nt: TGCGCCAGCAGCCAACCCGGGACAGGGCTTAATGAAAAACTGTTTTTT; cdr3_aa: CASSQPGTGLNEKLFF
clone_size: -; j_call: TRBJ2-7; v_call: TRBV6-5; d_call: -; cdr3_nt: TGTGCCAGCAGTTATCGCCCACAGGATGCCTACGAGCAGTACTTC; cdr3_aa: CASSYRPQDAYEQYF
clone_size: -; j_call: TRBJ1-5; v_call: TRBV28; d_call: TRBD1; cdr3_nt: TGTGCCAGCAGTTTCGTAAGGGGGCCTCAGCCCCAGCATTTT; cdr3_aa: CASSFVRGPQPQHF
clone_size: -; j_call: TRBJ2-3; v_call: TRBV30; d_call: -; cdr3_nt: TGTGCCTGGAGAAGGGGCAGGAGCGATACGCAGTATTTT; cdr3_aa: CAWRRGRSDTQYF
clone_size: -; j_call: TRBJ2-3; v_call: TRBV28; d_call: TRBD2; cdr3_nt: TGTGCCAGCAGCTCCCCGCGGGAGGGCCTCACAGATACGCAGTATTTT; cdr3_aa: CASSSPREGLTDTQYF
clone_size: -; j_call: TRBJ1-1; v_call: TRBV25-1; d_call: -; cdr3_nt: TGTGCCAGCAGTGAACGGCCGGGGATCGACACTGAAGCTTTCTTT; cdr3_aa: CASSERPGIDTEAFF
clone_size: few; j_call: TRBJ2-5; v_call: TRBV11-3; d_call: TRBD1; cdr3_nt: TGTGCCAGCAGCCAGGGACAGGCTAGCGAGACCCAGTACTTC; cdr3_aa: CASSQGQASETQYF
clone_size: -; j_call: TRBJ1-1; v_call: TRBV29-1; d_call: -; cdr3_nt: TGCAGCTCGAAACAGGGAGCCCAGATGAACACTGAAGCTTTCTTT; cdr3_aa: CSSKQGAQMNTEAFF
clone_size: -; j_call: TRBJ2-3; v_call: TRBV2; d_call: -; cdr3_nt: TGTGCCAGCAGTGATATAGCAGATACGCAGTATTTT; cdr3_aa: CASSDIADTQYF
clone_size: few; j_call: TRBJ1-2; v_call: TRBV6-1; d_call: -; cdr3_nt: TGTGCCAGCAGTGAAGCGGACACCTATGGCTACACCTTC; cdr3_aa: CASSEADTYGYTF
clone_size: once; j_call: TRBJ2-7; v_call: TRBV28; d_call: TRBD2; cdr3_nt: TGTGCCAGCAGTTTTCTAACTAGCGGGGCGCGTTACGAGCAGTACTTC; cdr3_aa: CASSFLTSGARYEQYF
clone_size: once; j_call: TRBJ2-5; v_call: TRBV2; d_call: TRBD2; cdr3_nt: TGTGCCAGCAGTGAAGCCGGGACTAGCGGGAGGGCTGGGGAGACCCAGTACTTC; cdr3_aa: CASSEAGTSGRAGETQYF
clone_size: -; j_call: TRBJ1-2; v_call: TRBV18; d_call: -; cdr3_nt: TGTGCCAGCTCACCAAGGGGAAACTATGGCTACACCTTC; cdr3_aa: CASSPRGNYGYTF
clone_size: -; j_call: TRBJ1-1; v_call: TRBV7-3; d_call: -; cdr3_nt: TGTGCCAGCAGCTTAGGGGGCGCCACTGAAGCTTTCTTT; cdr3_aa: CASSLGGATEAFF
clone_size: -; j_call: TRBJ1-5; v_call: TRBV5-1; d_call: -; cdr3_nt: TGCGCCAGCAGCGCCGGGACATCGAATCAGCCCCAGCATTTT; cdr3_aa: CASSAGTSNQPQHF
clone_size: -; j_call: TRBJ1-6; v_call: TRBV5-1; d_call: -; cdr3_nt: TGCGCCAGCAGACCATCCGGGAATTCACCCCTCCACTTT; cdr3_aa: CASRPSGNSPLHF
clone_size: -; j_call: TRBJ2-7; v_call: TRBV11-1; d_call: TRBD2; cdr3_nt: TGTGCCAGCAGCCTCTGGACTAGCGGGAGATACGAGCAGTACTTC; cdr3_aa: CASSLWTSGRYEQYF
clone_size: -; j_call: TRBJ1-1; v_call: TRBV7-2; d_call: -; cdr3_nt: TGTGCCAGCAGCTCCAGGGGAGCGAACACTGAAGCTTTCTTT; cdr3_aa: CASSSRGANTEAFF
clone_size: -; j_call: TRBJ2-1; v_call: TRBV7-9; d_call: TRBD2; cdr3_nt: TGTGCCAGCAGATCCCCTAGCGGGTACAATGAGCAGTTCTTC; cdr3_aa: CASRSPSGYNEQFF
clone_size: once; j_call: TRBJ1-4; v_call: TRBV6-5; d_call: TRBD1; cdr3_nt: TGTGCCAGCAGTTCCTCACAGGGGGCAGAAGAAAAACTGTTTTTT; cdr3_aa: CASSSSQGAEEKLFF
clone_size: -; j_call: TRBJ1-5; v_call: TRBV4-1; d_call: -; cdr3_nt: TGCGCCAGCAGCCAAGATATCTTAACGCGGCAGCCCCAGCATTTT; cdr3_aa: CASSQDILTRQPQHF
clone_size: -; j_call: TRBJ1-2; v_call: TRBV28; d_call: TRBD1; cdr3_nt: TGTGCCAGCGCAGGGGGGAGCTATGGCTACACCTTC; cdr3_aa: CASAGGSYGYTF
clone_size: -; j_call: TRBJ2-7; v_call: TRBV30; d_call: -; cdr3_nt: TGTGCCTGGAGCACCAGGCGGGACGGCGAGCAGTACTTC; cdr3_aa: CAWSTRRDGEQYF
clone_size: -; j_call: TRBJ1-3; v_call: TRBV18; d_call: -; cdr3_nt: TGTGCCAGCTCACTTCTTTTAGAGGGCTCTGGAAACACCATATATTTT; cdr3_aa: CASSLLLEGSGNTIYF
clone_size: -; j_call: TRBJ2-7; v_call: TRBV18; d_call: TRBD1; cdr3_nt: TGTGCCAGCTCACCGATCCGGGACAGGTGGACCTACGAGCAGTACTTC; cdr3_aa: CASSPIRDRWTYEQYF
clone_size: few; j_call: TRBJ2-5; v_call: TRBV30; d_call: -; cdr3_nt: TGTGCCTGGGAACAAGCGGATACCCAGTACTTC; cdr3_aa: CAWEQADTQYF
clone_size: -; j_call: TRBJ2-1; v_call: TRBV6-4; d_call: TRBD2; cdr3_nt: TGTGCCAGCAGTTTCCTAGCGGGAGGGAACCATGAGCAGTTCTTC; cdr3_aa: CASSFLAGGNHEQFF
clone_size: -; j_call: TRBJ1-2; v_call: TRBV10-3; d_call: -; cdr3_nt: TGTGCCACCACCGAGAAATATGGCTACACCTTC; cdr3_aa: CATTEKYGYTF
clone_size: -; j_call: TRBJ2-6; v_call: TRBV28; d_call: -; cdr3_nt: TGTGCCAGCACCTCGGGACACCTCTCTGGGGCCAACGTCCTGACTTTC; cdr3_aa: CASTSGHLSGANVLTF
clone_size: -; j_call: TRBJ1-2; v_call: TRBV15; d_call: -; cdr3_nt: TGTGCCACCAGCACCAGTATGGTAGGCTACACCTTC; cdr3_aa: CATSTSMVGYTF
clone_size: -; j_call: TRBJ2-5; v_call: TRBV18; d_call: -; cdr3_nt: TGTGCCAGCTCCCCTCAGTACCAAGAGACCCAGTACTTC; cdr3_aa: CASSPQYQETQYF
clone_size: -; j_call: TRBJ1-4; v_call: TRBV4-1; d_call: -; cdr3_nt: TGCGCCAGCAGCCAAGGATGGGGGGGCCGTAATGAAAAACTGTTTTTT; cdr3_aa: CASSQGWGGRNEKLFF